Below, 10 T cell receptor beta chains from the same sample are listed, as sequenced in a study of blood T cells in healthy people across ages. Then a second PCR, running about 6 to 12 cycles, was carried out with a sample-barcoded 5' primer and a J-beta primer mix. TCRdb re-analysed the 5' RACE reads in MiXCR, keeping a single row per CDR3 protein. The sample lists about 1.6 million distinct CDR3 sequences, 30% to 35% occurring once. Material for sequencing was blood. Source of these receptors: a woman between 25 and 40 years old in good health.

Only a few counts were recorded for this clonotype. The V call is TRBV6-1, the J call TRBJ2-7; 7 positions agree with TRBD1. This CDR3 is built from 13 residues. CDR1 and CDR2 from the germline V gene are MNHNS and SASEGT. Trimming at V came to 5 bases and at J to 4 bases, leaving 5 bases not matched to a gene. The CDR3 DNA is TGTGCCAGCAGTATCAAGACAGGGTACGAGCAGTACTTC. Translated, it gives CASSIKTGYEQYF.

This clonotype was seen more than once but under ten times. This chain's CDR3 is CASTLGGTSFEQYF. Written as DNA, the CDR3 is TGTGCCAGCACCCTCGGGGGGACTAGCTTCGAGCAGTACTTC. The gene calls are TRBV6-2 or TRBV6-3 and TRBJ2-7, with TRBD2 matching over 9 bases. The CDR3 extends over 14 amino acids. Germline CDR1 MNHEY, CDR2 SVGEGT. V was clipped by 7 bases and J by 6 bases; unmatched bases: 10.

V gene TRBV9 combines with J gene TRBJ1-2; D unresolved. The CDR3 is 15 residues long. Germline V CDR1 and CDR2: SGDLS, YYNGEE. V lost 3 bases, J lost 0 bases, and 12 bases lay in between. The CDR3 bases are TGTGCCAGCAGCGCGCCCTGGGGAGCTAACTATGGCTACACCTTC. It yields the protein CASSAPWGANYGYTF.

The genes are TRBV11-2 and TRBJ2-7; 8 bases are shared with TRBD2. CDR1 is SGHAT and CDR2 is FQNNGV in the germline V gene. V lost 5 bases, J lost 4 bases, and 13 bases stayed unmatched. The CDR3 totals 16 residues. The CDR3 sequence is CASSPRGSGSTYEQYF. Here the CDR3 DNA reads TGTGCCAGCAGCCCGCGTGGAAGCGGGAGTACTTACGAGCAGTACTTC.

The chain is built from TRBV28 and TRBJ2-4; D remains ambiguous. This CDR3 has 16 residues. Germline V gene sequence: CDR1 MDHEN, CDR2 SYDVKM. The ends were cut back, 7 bases at V and 0 bases at J, with 16 bases in the middle. The CDR3 region is CASIRPHILAKNIQYF. The CDR3 DNA follows: TGTGCCAGCATTCGGCCGCATATACTAGCCAAAAACATTCAGTACTTC.

This clonotype turned up a few times. The CDR3 DNA follows: TGTGCCAGCAGCTCCTCTCCGGGACAAATTTCTGGGGCCAACGTCCTGACTTTC. This sequence encodes CASSSSPGQISGANVLTF. This chain joins TRBV7-3 and TRBJ2-6; D may be TRBD1 (6 bases). Germline assignment: CDR1 SGHTA and CDR2 FQGTGA. V was shortened by 4 bases and J by 1 base, with 17 bases between the two germline ends. The CDR3 sequence is 18 residues long. The whole variable domain, filled in from reference TRBV7-3 and TRBJ2-6, reads GAGVSQTPSNKVTEKGKYVELRCDPISGHTALYWYRQSLGQGPEFLIYFQGTGAADDSGLPNDRFFAVRPEGSVSTLKIQRTERGDSAVYLCASSSSPGQISGANVLTFGAGSRLTVL.

This chain uses TRBV12-3 or TRBV12-4 with TRBJ2-5, with 9 bases matching TRBD2. The CDR3 extends over 15 amino acids. With 4 bases clipped from V and 7 bases from J, the junction kept 10 bases outside the gene matches. The CDR3 DNA reads as TGTGCCAGCAGTTCTTGGGTAGCGGGGGTGAGGACCCAGTACTTC. Residues: CASSSWVAGVRTQYF.

This clonotype was recorded only once. At one end the junction does not follow the germline gene, possibly because of a read error. This rearrangement joins TRBV12-3 or TRBV12-4 to TRBJ2-3; no firm D call. This CDR3 has 12 residues. The CDR3 sequence: CASTIRTDTHYF. CDR3 DNA sequence: TGTGCCAGCACGATACGCACAGATACGCACTATTTT.

A few counts support this clonotype. The chain is built from TRBV18 and TRBJ2-7; TRBD1 matches at 7 bases. J lost 5 bases, V lost 3 bases, and 4 bases had no gene match. The germline CDR1 and CDR2 sequences are KGHSH and LQKENI. This CDR3 is built from 13 residues. CDR3 protein: CASSPTGSNEQYF. Written as DNA, the CDR3 is TGTGCCAGCTCACCGACAGGGAGCAACGAGCAGTACTTC.

This clonotype was seen a few times. V is TRBV20-1 and J is TRBJ2-3; D assignment may be TRBD1 or TRBD2 (6 bases each). V was trimmed by 7 bases and J by 3 bases, leaving 11 bases between them. The CDR3 has 12 residues. CDR1 DFQATT and CDR2 SNEGSKA come from the germline V gene (reference sequence). CDR3 amino acids: CSGRGKTDTQYF. CDR3 bases: TGCAGTGGGAGGGGGAAAACAGATACGCAGTATTTT.